The rows below give T cell receptor beta chains drawn from one sample of a study of blood T cell repertoires in COVID-19. Here immunoSEQ multiplex PCR was the method, and the copy in TCRdb shows in-frame clones only, minus some. The profile shows about 220,000 clones, approximately 85% of them singletons. The specimen was peripheral blood. These receptors were collected from a woman in her 70s with COVID-19, enrolled during active disease. Each CDR3 is given with its conserved first and last residue. Fields, in order: clone size, D gene, V gene, J gene, CDR3 DNA, CDR3 protein. A D gene is named only where the DNA matches it firmly. Some rows have no size entry. The others give once, few or many, or a class for an expanded clone.

.	.	TRBV6-5	TRBJ1-1	TGTGCCAGCAGTTACTCGAAGGGGGTGAACACTGAAGCTTTCTTT	CASSYSKGVNTEAFF
once	.	TRBV2	TRBJ1-1	TGTGCCAGCAGAGAACACAGGGAAAGGCGCACTGAAGCTTTCTTT	CASREHRERRTEAFF
.	.	TRBV7-6	TRBJ2-2	TGTGCCAGCAGCTTAGCCACAGACGCGAACACCGGGGAGCTGTTTTTT	CASSLATDANTGELFF
.	.	TRBV6-6	TRBJ1-1	TGTGCCAGCAGCCCCGGGAGTGGAGGGCTCTACTATCCTTTCTTT	CASSPGSGGLYYPFF
.	.	TRBV18	TRBJ1-3	TGTGCCAGCTCATCGGCAGGGGCGGACTCTGGAAACACCATATATTTT	CASSSAGADSGNTIYF
.	.	TRBV11-2	TRBJ2-4	TGTGCCAGCAGCTTAATAAGCTTCAAAAACATTCAGTACTTC	CASSLISFKNIQYF
.	TRBD1	TRBV5-1	TRBJ2-1	TGCGCCAGCAGCTTAAGGACAGGGGGAGAGGACAATGAGCAGTTCTTC	CASSLRTGGEDNEQFF
.	.	TRBV19	TRBJ1-2	TGTGCCTCCACTGCCAGGGGCGAGGGCTATGGCTACACCTTC	CASTARGEGYGYTF
.	TRBD1	TRBV5-1	TRBJ2-5	TGCGCCAGCAGCTTGGGACTTCCAGGGGGAGAGACCCAGTACTTC	CASSLGLPGGETQYF
.	.	TRBV10-1	TRBJ1-5	TGCGCCAGCAGCAGACCAGGGGAGGGAAATCAGCCCCAGCATTTT	CASSRPGEGNQPQHF
.	.	TRBV7-6	TRBJ2-4	TGTGCCAGCAGCCCTGGGACATCGGCGAGGTTGCAACACATTCAGTACTTC	CASSPGTSARLQHIQYF
.	.	TRBV9	TRBJ2-2	TGTGCCAGCAGCGTATCCGGAGCGGCGAACACCGGGGAGCTGTTTTTT	CASSVSGAANTGELFF
few	.	TRBV6-5	TRBJ1-1	TGTGCCAGCAGTCGTAACCCCCCGGGTCCGATGGCTTTCTTT	CASSRNPPGPMAFF
.	TRBD1	TRBV11-1	TRBJ2-3	TGTGCCAGCAGCAGGTCACAGGGGGCAGATACGCAGTATTTT	CASSRSQGADTQYF
.	TRBD2	TRBV3-1/TRBV3-2	TRBJ2-3	TGTGCCAGCAGCCAGGCGGGAGTACGGGATACGCAGTATTTT	CASSQAGVRDTQYF
.	.	TRBV5-4	TRBJ2-3	TGTGCCAGCAGCTTGTTAGTGGGAGGACTCACAGATACGCAGTATTTT	CASSLLVGGLTDTQYF